A selection of T cell receptor beta chains follows, all from one sample in a study of post-analysis software for immune sequencing data. A single record per CDR3 protein comes from TCRdb applying MiXCR to the PCR reads. Here the sample spans about 540,000 distinct CDR3 sequences, around a third being singletons. The material sequenced was blood. Receptors originate from a girl aged 2-17 years with multiple sclerosis. Both conserved end residues are part of each CDR3. Fields, in order: CDR3 DNA, CDR3 protein, J gene, clone size, V gene, D gene. A D gene is named only where the DNA matches it firmly. The listing skips clone size in some rows; elsewhere it reads once, few, many or a size class.

CDR3nt: TGTGCCACCAGCAACCGGGACAGGTTGTACTTC; CDR3aa: CATSNRDRLYF; j_gene: TRBJ2-7; abundance: -; v_gene: TRBV15; d_gene: TRBD1
CDR3nt: TGCAGTGCTGAGCCCCCGTGGGCTAGCGCCGAGGAGACCCAGTACTTC; CDR3aa: CSAEPPWASAEETQYF; j_gene: TRBJ2-5; abundance: -; v_gene: TRBV20-1; d_gene: -
CDR3nt: TGTGCCAGCAGTTCCGGTGACAGGGGTTACAATGAGCAGTTCTTC; CDR3aa: CASSSGDRGYNEQFF; j_gene: TRBJ2-1; abundance: -; v_gene: TRBV5-4; d_gene: TRBD1
CDR3nt: TGTGCCAGCTCACCATCCGGGGGGAAAGGTTACGAGCAGTACTTC; CDR3aa: CASSPSGGKGYEQYF; j_gene: TRBJ2-7; abundance: -; v_gene: TRBV18; d_gene: TRBD2
CDR3nt: TGCAGTGCTAGTGGTGCGACTAGCGGGGGAGATGAGCAGTTCTTC; CDR3aa: CSASGATSGGDEQFF; j_gene: TRBJ2-1; abundance: -; v_gene: TRBV20-1; d_gene: TRBD2
CDR3nt: TGCGCCAGTAGCCAAGGGCCGGGGGCCGTCACAGATACGCTGTATTTT; CDR3aa: CASSQGPGAVTDTLYF; j_gene: TRBJ2-3; abundance: few; v_gene: TRBV4-1; d_gene: -
CDR3nt: TGCGCCAGCAGCGATACAGGGACGGGGGCCAACGTCCTGACTTTC; CDR3aa: CASSDTGTGANVLTF; j_gene: TRBJ2-6; abundance: few; v_gene: TRBV5-1; d_gene: -
CDR3nt: TGCAGTGCTAGCGGGGCAGCCTACGAGCAGTACTTC; CDR3aa: CSASGAAYEQYF; j_gene: TRBJ2-7; abundance: few; v_gene: TRBV20-1; d_gene: -
CDR3nt: TGCAGTGCTAGAGAGGGCAGGGTGACCTCTTACGAGCAGTACTTC; CDR3aa: CSAREGRVTSYEQYF; j_gene: TRBJ2-7; abundance: -; v_gene: TRBV20-1; d_gene: -
CDR3nt: TGCAGCGTTGAGGAAGAACCGGGAGCTTTCTTT; CDR3aa: CSVEEEPGAFF; j_gene: TRBJ1-1; abundance: -; v_gene: TRBV29-1; d_gene: -
CDR3nt: TGTGCCAGCATTAGACAAGGGGTAGGCACTGAAGCTTTCTTT; CDR3aa: CASIRQGVGTEAFF; j_gene: TRBJ1-1; abundance: -; v_gene: TRBV2; d_gene: -
CDR3nt: TGTGCCAGCAGTGAGCGAGGGGGTCAGCCCCAGCATTTT; CDR3aa: CASSERGGQPQHF; j_gene: TRBJ1-5; abundance: -; v_gene: TRBV6-1; d_gene: -
CDR3nt: TGTGCCAGCAGCCCGGGTGGACAGGGAGGTGGCTACACCTTC; CDR3aa: CASSPGGQGGGYTF; j_gene: TRBJ1-2; abundance: -; v_gene: TRBV3-1; d_gene: TRBD1
CDR3nt: TGCAGTGCTATCCCCGCTGACAGGGGGCTCGACAATGAGCAGTTCTTC; CDR3aa: CSAIPADRGLDNEQFF; j_gene: TRBJ2-1; abundance: -; v_gene: TRBV20-1; d_gene: TRBD1
CDR3nt: TGCAGTGCTAGCCCCGGCTCTAGCGGGGGGGCCGGCGAGCAGTTCTTC; CDR3aa: CSASPGSSGGAGEQFF; j_gene: TRBJ2-1; abundance: -; v_gene: TRBV20-1; d_gene: TRBD2
CDR3nt: TGTGCCAGCAGCGGACGGGACAGATTTAACTATGGCTACACCTTC; CDR3aa: CASSGRDRFNYGYTF; j_gene: TRBJ1-2; abundance: few; v_gene: TRBV7-9; d_gene: TRBD1
CDR3nt: TGTGCCAGCAGTTTATACACGGGTTACAATGAGCAGTTCTTC; CDR3aa: CASSLYTGYNEQFF; j_gene: TRBJ2-1; abundance: -; v_gene: TRBV27; d_gene: -
CDR3nt: TGCAGTGCTAGGGACCCAGATAGCAATCAGCCCCAGCATTTT; CDR3aa: CSARDPDSNQPQHF; j_gene: TRBJ1-5; abundance: few; v_gene: TRBV20-1; d_gene: -
CDR3nt: TGTGCCAGCAGCTCACCTATTCAGAGCAAAGATTCGAAGAACTCCTACAATGAGCAGTTCTTC; CDR3aa: CASSSPIQSKDSKNSYNEQFF; j_gene: TRBJ2-1; abundance: -; v_gene: TRBV11-2; d_gene: -
CDR3nt: TGCAGTGCTAGCTCGGGACAGGGGCTCTATGGCTACACCTTC; CDR3aa: CSASSGQGLYGYTF; j_gene: TRBJ1-2; abundance: many; v_gene: TRBV20-1; d_gene: TRBD1
CDR3nt: TGCAGCGTTCCAGGGACAGGGCGCTATGGCTACACCTTC; CDR3aa: CSVPGTGRYGYTF; j_gene: TRBJ1-2; abundance: -; v_gene: TRBV29-1; d_gene: TRBD1
CDR3nt: TGTGCCAGTAGTATAGGGTTCAGGATCAATCAGCCCCAGCATTTT; CDR3aa: CASSIGFRINQPQHF; j_gene: TRBJ1-5; abundance: -; v_gene: TRBV19; d_gene: -
CDR3nt: TGCGCCAGCACTTTCAGGACAGGGAACACTGAAGCTTTCTTT; CDR3aa: CASTFRTGNTEAFF; j_gene: TRBJ1-1; abundance: -; v_gene: TRBV5-1; d_gene: TRBD1
CDR3nt: TGCAGTGCTAGATCCCCCACCGGGGATGAGCAGTTCTTC; CDR3aa: CSARSPTGDEQFF; j_gene: TRBJ2-1; abundance: few; v_gene: TRBV20-1; d_gene: -
CDR3nt: TGTGCCAGCAGTCCATGGACTTCAAACATTCAGTACTTC; CDR3aa: CASSPWTSNIQYF; j_gene: TRBJ2-4; abundance: -; v_gene: TRBV25-1; d_gene: -
CDR3nt: TGTGCCAGCAGCCAAGATTCGTCCAACTTATATTCCAATGAGCAGTTCTTC; CDR3aa: CASSQDSSNLYSNEQFF; j_gene: TRBJ2-1; abundance: once; v_gene: TRBV4-2; d_gene: -
CDR3nt: TGTGCCAGCAGACGAGGTGGCTATGGCTACACCTTC; CDR3aa: CASRRGGYGYTF; j_gene: TRBJ1-2; abundance: -; v_gene: TRBV6-5; d_gene: -